Below, 13 T cell receptor beta chains from the same sample are listed, as sequenced in a study of beta chain features in type 1 diabetes. Their recognized antigens are unknown. Expressed TCRB transcripts were sequenced because the isolated RNA had all been reverse transcribed beforehand. Measured with immunoSEQ multiplex PCR; TCRdb has only the in-frame clones, and not every one. In the table there are over 650,000 clones, roughly 13% of which are singletons. Overall study results and limits: All four CD4+ subsets of Type 1 diabetes patients contained TCRB CDR3s that were moderately but significantly shorter.

Input material: naive CD4+ T cells from blood. These receptors were collected from a man between 18 and 35 years old with type 1 diabetes.

The V and J genes are TRBV5-6 and TRBJ2-5; no clear D. V was cut by 0 bases and J by 5 bases, with 11 bases left in between. There are 14 residues in the CDR3. Germline loops: CDR1 SGHDT, CDR2 YYEEEE. This CDR3 reads CASSLAGVWETQYF. In nucleotides, the CDR3 is TGTGCCAGCAGCTTGGCCGGCGTGTGGGAGACCCAGTACTTC.

This clone was seen only a few times. The chain joins TRBV4-1 to TRBJ1-4, with 8 bases identical to TRBD1. Germline V gives CDR1 MGHRA, CDR2 YSYEKL. The CDR3 extends over 17 amino acids. V lost 6 bases, J lost 5 bases, and 14 bases stayed unmatched. The CDR3 DNA reads TGCGCCAGCAGGCATCCGTCCCAGGGGGCAGGGAATGAAAAACTGTTTTTT. This encodes CASRHPSQGAGNEKLFF.

The V call is TRBV18, the J call TRBJ1-2; a weak D match, TRBD1 (5 bases). Trimming cost V 3 bases and J 2 bases, with 13 bases left between them. The germline gives CDR1 KGHSH, CDR2 LQKENI. The CDR3 extends over 15 amino acids. The CDR3 coding sequence is TGTGCCAGCTCACCCTTCGGGACGGAGAACTATGGCTACACCTTC. It codes for CASSPFGTENYGYTF. Full variable domain (outside the CDR3, taken from reference TRBV18 and TRBJ1-2): NAGVMQNPRHLVRRRGQEARLRCSPMKGHSHVYWYRQLPEEGLKFMVYLQKENIIDESGMPKERFSAEFPKEGPSILRIQQVVRGDSAAYFCASSPFGTENYGYTFGSGTRLTVV.

This clone has only a few counts. The rearrangement joins TRBV30 to TRBJ1-4; no clear D gene. V lost 5 bases, J lost 2 bases, and 9 bases lay in between. The CDR3 runs to 13 residues. Germline CDR1 and CDR2: GTSNPN and SVGIG (reference sequence). The CDR3 here is CAWQKATNEKLFF. The CDR3, as DNA: TGTGCCTGGCAGAAGGCGACTAATGAAAAACTGTTTTTT.

This clone has more than one count but fewer than ten. CDR3: CASSSSGLAGEEEFF. The CDR3 bases are TGTGCCAGCAGTTCCTCGGGACTAGCGGGAGAGGAAGAGTTCTTC. This sequence joins TRBV28 and TRBJ2-1, with 14 nucleotides matching TRBD2. The CDR3 extends over 15 amino acids. The V gene's germline CDR1 is MDHEN and CDR2 SYDVKM. Unmatched junction bases numbered 10, after V lost 4 bases and J lost 14 bases.

This clone came up a few times. J is TRBJ2-7 and V is TRBV28; D may be TRBD1 or TRBD2 (5 bases each). CDR3 length equals 12 residues. V lost 10 bases to trimming and J lost 5 bases, with 15 bases between them. Germline CDR1 is MDHEN and CDR2 is SYDVKM. The CDR3 bases are TGTGCCACCCTTGAAGGGACCCACGAGCAGTACTTC. It yields the protein CATLEGTHEQYF.

V gene TRBV6-5 combines with J gene TRBJ1-6; D unresolved. The CDR3 length is 13 residues. Germline V gene data show CDR1 as MNHEY and CDR2 as SVGAGI. V was shortened by 10 bases and J by 7 bases, with 14 bases between the two germline ends. This chain's CDR3 is CATQDPGNSPLHF. CDR3 bases: TGTGCCACCCAAGATCCGGGGAATTCACCCCTCCACTTT.

The chain is built from TRBV10-3 and TRBJ1-3; D gene unclear. This CDR3 is 13 amino acids long. Germline V gene lookup returns CDR1 ENHRY and CDR2 SYGVKD. Trimming pared 4 bases from V and 0 bases from J, leaving 4 bases between. This CDR3 is CAISAASGNTIYF. CDR3 DNA sequence: TGTGCCATCAGTGCAGCCTCTGGAAACACCATATATTTT.

This clone was detected only a few times. The rearrangement links TRBV25-1 to TRBJ2-1, with D possibly being TRBD1 or TRBD2 (5 bases each). With 7 bases removed from V and 4 bases from J, the gap between germline ends came to 8 bases. This CDR3 spans 12 amino acids. Germline V gene data show CDR1 as MGHDK and CDR2 as SYGVNS. For the CDR3, the DNA is TGTGCCAGCACCTGGGGGTACAATGAGCAGTTCTTC. Translated, it gives CASTWGYNEQFF.

Regarding this clone: This CDR3 is also generated by other DNA sequences in the sample. This sequence joins TRBV2 and TRBJ2-7; D is uncertain. Germline V gene data show CDR1 as SNHLY and CDR2 as FYNNEI. The V end lost 5 bases, the J end lost 4 bases, and 6 bases lay between the germline ends. The CDR3 is 11 residues long. The CDR3 bases are TGTGCCAGCAGTTCAACGTACGAGCAGTACTTC. It codes for CASSSTYEQYF.

The V call is TRBV28, the J call TRBJ2-7; perhaps TRBD2 as D (5 bases). Trimming left V 6 bases short and J 4 bases short, with 13 bases between. CDR1 and CDR2 (germline): MDHEN, SYDVKM. The CDR3 totals 13 residues. The CDR3 loop reads CASRPGREYEQYF. The CDR3 DNA reads TGTGCCAGCAGACCAGGACGGGAATACGAGCAGTACTTC.

There are a few counts of this clone. The V and J genes are TRBV30 and TRBJ2-7; D might be TRBD1 (5 bases). Looked up from germline, CDR1 is GTSNPN and CDR2 is SVGIG (reference sequence). The CDR3 loop spans 13 amino acids. The V and J ends lost 3 bases and 5 bases respectively, with 14 bases between them. CDR3 DNA sequence: TGTGCCTGGAGGGAGCGACAGAGGAACGAGCAGTACTTC. Translating gives CAWRERQRNEQYF.

This clone was picked up one time. The chain recombines TRBV7-2 with TRBJ1-5; D possibly corresponds to TRBD1 (6 bases). V lost 5 bases to trimming and J lost 0 bases, with 17 bases between them. CDR3 length: 17 amino acids. CDR1 is SGHTA, CDR2 FQGNSA, per germline. The CDR3: CASSPGGGRNSNQPQHF. The DNA for the CDR3 is TGTGCCAGCAGCCCAGGAGGGGGACGGAATAGCAATCAGCCCCAGCATTTT.